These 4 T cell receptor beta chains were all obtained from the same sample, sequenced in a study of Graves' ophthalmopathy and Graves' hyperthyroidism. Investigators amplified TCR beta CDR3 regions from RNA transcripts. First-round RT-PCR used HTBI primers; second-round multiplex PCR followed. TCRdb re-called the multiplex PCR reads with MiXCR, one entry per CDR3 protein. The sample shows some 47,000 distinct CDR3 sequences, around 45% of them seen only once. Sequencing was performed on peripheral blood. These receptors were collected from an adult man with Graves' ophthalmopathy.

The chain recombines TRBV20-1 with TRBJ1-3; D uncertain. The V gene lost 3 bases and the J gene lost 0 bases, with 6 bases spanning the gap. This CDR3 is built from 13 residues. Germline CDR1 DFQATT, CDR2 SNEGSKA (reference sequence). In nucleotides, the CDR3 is TGCAGTGCTAGCGGGCCCTCTGGAAACACCATATATTTT. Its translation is CSASGPSGNTIYF.

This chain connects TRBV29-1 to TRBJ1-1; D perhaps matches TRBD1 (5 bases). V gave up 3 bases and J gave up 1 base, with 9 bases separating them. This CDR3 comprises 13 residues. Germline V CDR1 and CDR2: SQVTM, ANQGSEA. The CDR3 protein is CSVETDPNTEAFF. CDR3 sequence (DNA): TGCAGCGTTGAGACAGATCCGAACACTGAAGCTTTCTTT.

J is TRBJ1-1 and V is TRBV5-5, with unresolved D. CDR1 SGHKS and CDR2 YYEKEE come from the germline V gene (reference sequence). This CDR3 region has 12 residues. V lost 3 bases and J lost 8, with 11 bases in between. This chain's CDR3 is CASSSARPEAFF. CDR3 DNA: TGTGCCAGCAGCTCCGCAAGACCCGAAGCTTTCTTT.

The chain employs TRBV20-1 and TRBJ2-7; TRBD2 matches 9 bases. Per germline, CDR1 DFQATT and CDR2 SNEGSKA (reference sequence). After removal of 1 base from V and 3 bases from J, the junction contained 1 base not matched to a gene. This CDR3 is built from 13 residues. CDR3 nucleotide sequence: TGCAGTGCTAGAGGACTAGCGGACTACGAGCAGTACTTC. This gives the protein CSARGLADYEQYF.